One T cell receptor (beta chain) is described in this entry. What it binds is not known. Orbital computed tomography and thyroid ultrasound, together with serum TRAb and thyroxine and clinical symptoms, were used for diagnoses. RNA transcripts were the template for amplifying TCR beta CDR3 regions. RT-PCR in the first round (using the HTBI primer set) targeted the TCR CDR3. TCRdb called the multiplex PCR reads again in MiXCR, with one record for every CDR3 protein. The data contain 350,000 or so distinct CDR3 sequences, roughly 20% of them singletons. These data belong to a study of T cells in Graves' hyperthyroidism and ophthalmopathy. Whole-study results and caveats: Appearing also in blood were most of the thyroid clonotypes expanded above 0.001.

This TCR derives from a woman aged 40 to 50 with Graves' ophthalmopathy. The sample taken for sequencing was blood.

The CDR3 reads CASSKRQGALRQPQHF. The CDR3 region has the DNA TGTGCCAGCAGCAAGAGACAGGGGGCTTTGCGTCAGCCCCAGCATTTT. The chain joins TRBV11-1 to TRBJ1-5; 10 bases line up with TRBD1. There are 16 residues in the CDR3. The junction had 10 bases not matched to a gene; V was cut back by 5 bases and J by 6 bases. CDR1 and CDR2 (germline): SGHAT, FQDESV (reference sequence). The whole variable domain, filled in from reference TRBV11-1 and TRBJ1-5, reads EAEVAQSPRYKITEKSQAVAFWCDPISGHATLYWYRQILGQGPELLVQFQDESVVDDSQLPKDRFSAERLKGVDSTLKIQPAELGDSAMYLCASSKRQGALRQPQHFGDGTRLSIL.